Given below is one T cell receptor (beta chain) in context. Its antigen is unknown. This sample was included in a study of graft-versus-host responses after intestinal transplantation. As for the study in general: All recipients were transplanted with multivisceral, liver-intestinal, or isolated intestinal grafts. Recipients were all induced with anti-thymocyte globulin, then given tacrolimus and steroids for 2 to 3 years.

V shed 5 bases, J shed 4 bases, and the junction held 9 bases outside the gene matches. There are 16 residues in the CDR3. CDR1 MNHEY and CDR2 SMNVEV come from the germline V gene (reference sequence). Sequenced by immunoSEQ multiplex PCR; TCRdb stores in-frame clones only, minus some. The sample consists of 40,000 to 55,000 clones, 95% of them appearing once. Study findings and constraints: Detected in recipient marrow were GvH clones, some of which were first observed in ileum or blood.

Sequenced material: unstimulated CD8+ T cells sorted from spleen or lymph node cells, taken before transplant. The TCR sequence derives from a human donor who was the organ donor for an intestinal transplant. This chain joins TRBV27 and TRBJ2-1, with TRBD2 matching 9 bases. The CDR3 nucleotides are TGTGCCAGCAGTACCAGACTAGCGGCGGTATACAATGAGCAGTTCTTC. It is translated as CASSTRLAAVYNEQFF.